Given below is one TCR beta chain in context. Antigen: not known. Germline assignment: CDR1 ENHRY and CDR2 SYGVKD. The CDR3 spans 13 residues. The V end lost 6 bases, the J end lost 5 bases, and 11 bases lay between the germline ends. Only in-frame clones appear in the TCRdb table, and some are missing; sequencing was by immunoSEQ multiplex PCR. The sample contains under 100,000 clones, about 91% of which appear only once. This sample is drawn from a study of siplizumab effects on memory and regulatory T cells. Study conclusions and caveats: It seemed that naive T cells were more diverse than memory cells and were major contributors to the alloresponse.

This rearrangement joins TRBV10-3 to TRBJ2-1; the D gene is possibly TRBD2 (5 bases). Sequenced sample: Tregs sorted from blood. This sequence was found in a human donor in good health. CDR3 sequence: CAISELENNEQFF. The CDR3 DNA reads TGTGCCATCAGCGAACTAGAAAACAATGAGCAGTTCTTC.